This T cell receptor beta chain was retrieved from a study of cytomegalovirus exposure and HLA in healthy donors. Study-wide results and caveats: Later analysis identified a missense DCLRE1C variant that was linked to TCR beta V- and J-gene trimming.

This CDR3 spans 16 amino acids. Germline lookup yields CDR1 ENHRY and CDR2 SYGVKD. The germline V and J ends were trimmed by 4 bases and 5 bases, with 19 bases remaining between them. PCR involved 60 Vbeta and 13 Jbeta primers. This table comes from immunoSEQ multiplex PCR, and its TCRdb copy is limited to in-frame clones, with some not included. The sample records some 150,000 clones, roughly 81% being singletons. Regarding this clone: Its matching antigen is unknown.

The sequence was collected from a woman in her fifties or sixties in good health and CMV-seronegative. Sequencing input: PBMCs. The chain recombines TRBV10-3 with TRBJ2-3; D uncertain. This CDR3 reads CAISAVDPTRGDTQYF. DNA of the CDR3: TGTGCCATCAGTGCTGTCGACCCAACCCGCGGAGATACGCAGTATTTT.